What follows are 32 T cell receptor beta chains derived from one specimen sequenced in a study of cytomegalovirus exposure and HLA in healthy donors. PCR amplification relied on 60 Vbeta primers (plus 13 Jbeta primers). Some clones are missing from TCRdb's copy, which holds only in-frame ones; the method was immunoSEQ multiplex PCR. The profile shows 98,000 or so clones, 60% to 80% of them singletons. The sequencing input was PBMCs. The receptors come from a man in his sixties in good health and CMV-seropositive.

V and J are TRBV20-1 and TRBJ1-3; weak D call: TRBD1 (5 bases). The CDR3 spans 10 residues. The germline V gene has CDR1 DFQATT and CDR2 SNEGSKA (reference sequence). V lost 4 bases and J 11 bases, leaving 9 bases between the germline ends. The CDR3 here is CSANGDSIYF. The CDR3, as DNA: TGCAGTGCTAACGGGGACTCCATATATTTT.

The chain recombines TRBV27 with TRBJ2-3, with D tentatively TRBD1 (6 bases). V was pared by 7 bases and J by 1 base, with 9 bases between. The CDR3 runs 13 residues. CDR1 and CDR2 (germline): MNHEY, SMNVEV (reference sequence). The CDR3 spells CASMDRRTDTQYF. The CDR3 bases are TGTGCCAGCATGGACAGACGCACAGATACGCAGTATTTT.

This clone has only a few counts. The V and J genes are TRBV7-9 and TRBJ2-3; 10 positions match TRBD2. The germline V gene has CDR1 SEHNR and CDR2 FQNEAQ (reference sequence). This CDR3 contains 16 residues. V lost 5 bases to trimming and J lost 0 bases; unmatched junction nucleotides: 5. The DNA of the CDR3 is TGTGCCAGCAGCATCCTAGCGGGGGCTAGCACAGATACGCAGTATTTT. This sequence encodes CASSILAGASTDTQYF.

J is TRBJ2-5 and V is TRBV4-2; 8 bases agree with TRBD1. Unmatched junction bases numbered 16, after V lost 0 bases and J lost 1 base. Per germline, CDR1 LGHNA and CDR2 YNFKEQ. There are 20 residues in the CDR3. DNA for the CDR3: TGTGCCAGCAGCCAAGATCTCTCTGCGCAGGGGGCCGGGGGCCAAGAGACCCAGTACTTC. Protein: CASSQDLSAQGAGGQETQYF.

J is TRBJ2-1 and V is TRBV28, with 7 bases identical to TRBD2. The germline gives CDR1 MDHEN, CDR2 SYDVKM. The CDR3 loop spans 15 amino acids. V lost 2 bases and J lost 6; bases outside the gene matches: 7. This CDR3 reads CASSLGGVNSNEQFF. Written as DNA, the CDR3 is TGTGCCAGCAGTTTAGGGGGGGTCAACTCCAATGAGCAGTTCTTC.

This chain links TRBV5-1 with TRBJ2-1; TRBD2 agrees at 11 bases. This CDR3 has 15 amino acids. Germline V gives CDR1 SGHRS, CDR2 YFSETQ. V was clipped by 3 bases and J by 5 bases; unmatched bases: 4. The CDR3 loop reads CASSSGLAGHNEQFF. In DNA form, the CDR3 reads TGCGCCAGCAGCTCTGGACTAGCGGGCCACAATGAGCAGTTCTTC.

This chain links TRBV6-5 with TRBJ2-2; the match to TRBD2 covers 7 bases. The germline V gene has CDR1 MNHEY and CDR2 SVGAGI. The trim removed 5 bases at V and 4 bases at J, leaving 7 bases unmatched. This CDR3 region has 15 residues. This chain's CDR3 is CASSKGLESTGELFF. The DNA for the CDR3 is TGTGCCAGCAGTAAAGGACTAGAATCCACCGGGGAGCTGTTTTTT.

The rearrangement uses TRBV5-4 and TRBJ2-7, with TRBD1 matching over 9 bases. This CDR3 is 13 amino acids long. J was trimmed by 5 bases and V by 6 bases; bases with no gene match: 6. Looked up from germline, CDR1 is SGHNT and CDR2 is YYREEE (reference sequence). The CDR3 nucleotides read TGTGCCAGCACCGGGACAGGGTCCGACGAGCAGTACTTC. Residues: CASTGTGSDEQYF.

J is TRBJ1-5 and V is TRBV30; D not resolved. Germline assignment: CDR1 GTSNPN and CDR2 SVGIG (reference sequence). The CDR3 loop spans 14 amino acids. V dropped 0 bases and J dropped 6 bases, with 12 bases sitting between them. CDR3 loop: CAWSVPPSGQPQHF. Here the CDR3 DNA reads TGTGCCTGGAGTGTACCCCCATCGGGTCAGCCCCAGCATTTT.

There are a few counts of this clone. The same CDR3 also results from other DNA sequences found in this sample. The chain couples TRBV18 to TRBJ2-7; D might be TRBD1 (5 bases). From germline, CDR1 is KGHSH and CDR2 LQKENI. The CDR3 runs 14 residues. V lost 6 bases and J 2 bases, leaving 14 bases between the germline ends. The CDR3, as DNA: TGTGCCAGCTCCCCCCCCGGACAACCCTACGAGCAGTACTTC. Protein sequence: CASSPPGQPYEQYF.

The sample holds a few counts of this clone. The gene calls are TRBV5-5 and TRBJ2-7; D is unresolved. V was clipped by 6 bases and J by 3 bases, with 16 bases between them. The CDR3 is 14 amino acids. The germline V gene encodes CDR1 SGHKS and CDR2 YYEKEE (reference sequence). The CDR3 bases are TGTGCCAGCACCGAAACTACAACGGTCTACGAGCAGTACTTC. This translates into CASTETTTVYEQYF.

The V and J genes are TRBV14 and TRBJ1-2; maybe TRBD1 (6 bases). Germline assignment: CDR1 SGHDN and CDR2 FVKESK. This CDR3 contains 15 residues. Trimming removed 1 base from V and 1 base from J, with 10 bases in between. This CDR3 is CASSQGTGRNYGYTF. The CDR3 nucleotides read TGTGCCAGCAGCCAAGGAACAGGGCGTAACTATGGCTACACCTTC.

The chain carries TRBV21-1 and TRBJ1-5. TRBV21-1 is deemed a pseudogene. The CDR3 is made up of 15 amino acids. The CDR3 sequence is CASSKGGGGNQPQHF. Here the CDR3 DNA reads TGTGCCAGCAGCAAAGGAGGTGGAGGGAATCAGCCCCAGCATTTT.

In this sample, this clone turned up a few times. This sequence joins TRBV5-1 and TRBJ1-1; maybe TRBD1 (5 bases). Germline V CDR1 and CDR2: SGHRS, YFSETQ. Trimming left V 3 bases short and J 5 bases short, with 20 bases between. CDR3 length equals 16 residues. CDR3 protein: CASSSHGLPGGTEAFF. The CDR3, as DNA: TGCGCCAGCAGCTCCCACGGACTTCCGGGGGGGACTGAAGCTTTCTTT.

This rearrangement joins TRBV10-1 to TRBJ2-3; D call uncertain. Germline V CDR1 and CDR2: WNHNN, SYGVQD (reference sequence). The CDR3 contains 13 residues. V was pared by 8 bases and J by 5 bases, with 14 bases between. In nucleotides, the CDR3 is TGCGCCAGCCAACCCTCAAGCCGAGATACGCAGTATTTT. It is translated as CASQPSSRDTQYF.

CDR3 coding DNA: TGTGCCAGCAGCTTAGAAGCGGGGGGCAGGAATGAGCAGTTCTTC. It specifies CASSLEAGGRNEQFF. The V and J genes are TRBV7-6 and TRBJ2-1, with TRBD2 identical over 9 bases. Germline values: CDR1 SGHVS, CDR2 FNYEAQ. The CDR3 totals 15 residues. V was pared by 1 base and J by 7 bases, with 5 bases of the junction left unmatched.

The V call is TRBV9, the J call TRBJ2-2; 10 bases match TRBD1. With 0 bases clipped from V and 6 bases from J, the junction kept 5 bases outside the gene matches. CDR1 is SGDLS, CDR2 YYNGEE, per germline. The CDR3 has 16 amino acids. In DNA form, the CDR3 reads TGTGCCAGCAGCGTAGTAGGGACAGGGGTAGCCGGGGAGCTGTTTTTT. This translates into CASSVVGTGVAGELFF.

V usage is TRBV9 and J usage is TRBJ2-1; 7 nucleotides align to TRBD1. Germline CDR1 and CDR2: SGDLS and YYNGEE. This CDR3 spans 15 amino acids. V gave up 6 bases and J gave up 4 bases; unmatched junction bases: 10. CDR3 nucleotide sequence: TGTGCCAGCAACGTCTTTGGACAGGCGTACAATGAGCAGTTCTTC. Its translation: CASNVFGQAYNEQFF.

This chain links TRBV2 with TRBJ2-7, with TRBD2 matching over 7 bases. The CDR3 is 19 residues long. Trimming removed 0 bases from V and 0 bases from J; junction bases left unmatched: 14. Germline loops: CDR1 SNHLY, CDR2 FYNNEI. The CDR3 DNA sequence: TGTGCCAGCAGTGAAGCGCTTTCGGCTAGCGGCGTGAGCTCCTACGAGCAGTACTTC. Protein: CASSEALSASGVSSYEQYF.

V is TRBV5-5 and J is TRBJ1-2; the match to TRBD1 covers 9 bases. This CDR3 region has 14 residues. CDR1 and CDR2 from the germline V gene are SGHKS and YYEKEE (reference sequence). V trimming: 6 bases; J trimming: 4 bases; junction bases outside the gene matches: 7. The DNA of the CDR3 is TGTGCCAGCAATGTGGGGACAGGGAGCTATGGCTACACCTTC. Protein sequence: CASNVGTGSYGYTF. Using reference TRBV5-5 and TRBJ1-2 for the parts outside the CDR3, the full variable domain is DAGVTQSPTHLIKTRGQQVTLRCSPISGHKSVSWYQQVLGQGPQFIFQYYEKEERGRGNFPDRFSARQFPNYSSELNVNALLLGDSALYLCASNVGTGSYGYTFGSGTRLTVV.

The chain uses TRBV5-1 and TRBJ1-2; no reliable D call. Trimming cost V 4 bases and J 0 bases, with 10 bases left between them. The CDR3 totals 14 residues. The germline V gene encodes CDR1 SGHRS and CDR2 YFSETQ. The CDR3 region is CASSAFTANYGYTF. The CDR3 region has the DNA TGCGCCAGCAGCGCTTTCACAGCTAACTATGGCTACACCTTC.

The rearrangement joins TRBV9 to TRBJ1-2; TRBD1 aligns across 9 bases. The CDR3 extends over 15 amino acids. The V segment lost 2 bases and the J segment 5 bases; nucleotides outside the gene matches: 7. Germline V gene lookup returns CDR1 SGDLS and CDR2 YYNGEE. Here the CDR3 reads CASSVGQGNGYGYTF. The CDR3 region has the DNA TGTGCCAGCAGCGTCGGACAGGGGAATGGGTATGGCTACACCTTC.

The gene calls are TRBV4-1 and TRBJ2-3; a weak D match, TRBD2 (7 bases). Germline V lookup: CDR1 MGHRA, CDR2 YSYEKL. The CDR3 sequence is 18 residues long. Trimming cost V 0 bases and J 5 bases, with 21 bases left between them. The DNA of the CDR3 is TGCGCCAGCAGCCAAGAACCATCCTTGGGCGGGGGCGTAGATACGCAGTATTTT. Amino acid sequence: CASSQEPSLGGGVDTQYF.

The CDR3 region has the DNA TGTGCCAGCTCACCATCCTCTATAGCCAAAAACATTCAGTACTTC. Translation gives CASSPSSIAKNIQYF. The J gene is TRBJ2-4, the V gene TRBV18, with D uncertain. V gave up 2 bases and J gave up 0 bases, with 8 bases separating them. Germline CDR1 KGHSH, CDR2 LQKENI. The CDR3 runs 15 residues. The full variable domain, in which reference TRBV18 and TRBJ2-4 provide the parts outside the CDR3, is NAGVMQNPRHLVRRRGQEARLRCSPMKGHSHVYWYRQLPEEGLKFMVYLQKENIIDESGMPKERFSAEFPKEGPSILRIQQVVRGDSAAYFCASSPSSIAKNIQYFGAGTRLSVL.

This rearrangement joins TRBV2 to TRBJ2-7, with D possibly being TRBD1 (6 bases). Germline-derived CDR1 and CDR2 are SNHLY and FYNNEI. The V end was cut by 3 bases, the J end by 2 bases, with 14 bases between. The CDR3 is 15 residues long. In nucleotides, the CDR3 is TGTGCCAGCAGTGACGATGGGACATCCACCTACGAGCAGTACTTC. Protein product: CASSDDGTSTYEQYF.

The chain recombines TRBV10-3 with TRBJ2-2; 14 bases are shared with TRBD2. V shed 4 bases and J 0 bases; nucleotides not matched to a gene: 10. The germline V gene has CDR1 ENHRY and CDR2 SYGVKD. The CDR3 extends over 20 amino acids. In DNA, the CDR3 is TGTGCCATCAGTGCCACCGGGACTAGCGGGAGACGAGCGAACACCGGGGAGCTGTTTTTT. It is translated as CAISATGTSGRRANTGELFF.

This chain uses TRBV7-2 with TRBJ2-1, with a weak D call TRBD2 (6 bases). Germline-derived CDR1 and CDR2 are SGHTA and FQGNSA. The CDR3 sequence is 15 residues long. Trimming pared 3 bases from V and 1 base from J, leaving 10 bases between. In nucleotides, the CDR3 is TGTGCCAGCAGCTTCGGCGGGGCGTCCTACAATGAGCAGTTCTTC. Its protein product is CASSFGGASYNEQFF.

The chain combines TRBV6-6 with TRBJ2-5; D is perhaps TRBD2 (6 bases). V was cut by 5 bases and J by 7 bases, with 11 bases left in between. The germline gives CDR1 MNHNY, CDR2 SVGAGI (reference sequence). The CDR3 has 12 residues. CDR3 sequence reads: CASSVEGGTQYF. CDR3 sequence (DNA): TGTGCCAGCAGTGTGGAGGGAGGGACCCAGTACTTC.

The V call is TRBV27, the J call TRBJ2-2, with TRBD2 identical over 14 bases. CDR3 length equals 16 residues. Germline trimming cut 5 bases from V and 6 bases from J; bases unmatched to any gene: 5. The germline gives CDR1 MNHEY, CDR2 SMNVEV (reference sequence). CDR3 nucleotides: TGTGCCAGCAGTGCCAGACTAGCGGGGGGGCCCGGGGAGCTGTTTTTT. Translated, it gives CASSARLAGGPGELFF.

The rearrangement joins TRBV18 to TRBJ1-2; no clear D gene. The V end lost 0 bases, the J end lost 4 bases, and 12 bases lay between the germline ends. Germline assignment: CDR1 KGHSH and CDR2 LQKENI. There are 15 residues in the CDR3. The CDR3 DNA follows: TGTGCCAGCTCACCACCAATAACGGGGTTCTATGGCTACACCTTC. As protein: CASSPPITGFYGYTF.

This clone has only one observation. The chain carries TRBV19 and TRBJ2-2; 8 bases match TRBD1. Trimming at V came to 2 bases and at J to 5 bases, leaving 10 bases not matched to a gene. The CDR3 covers 17 residues. Per the germline V gene, CDR1 is LNHDA and CDR2 is SQIVND (reference sequence). The DNA for the CDR3 is TGTGCCAGTAGTATACCCGGCAGGGGGCGAATAACCGGGGAGCTGTTTTTT. It specifies CASSIPGRGRITGELFF.

V gene TRBV7-7 combines with J gene TRBJ1-4; a weak D match, TRBD1 (6 bases). CDR1 and CDR2 (germline): SSHAT, FNYEAQ (reference sequence). V dropped 5 bases and J dropped 1 base, with 14 bases sitting between them. The CDR3 loop spans 16 amino acids. The CDR3 reads CASSPSGGRTNEKLFF. The CDR3, as DNA: TGTGCCAGCAGCCCTTCGGGGGGCCGAACTAATGAAAAACTGTTTTTT.